What follows are 7 T cell receptor beta chains derived from one specimen sequenced in a study of cytomegalovirus exposure and HLA in healthy donors. PCR amplification relied on 60 Vbeta primers (plus 13 Jbeta primers). The method was immunoSEQ multiplex PCR; TCRdb's version includes in-frame clones alone and lacks a portion of them. The table shows nearly 100,000 clones, with roughly three quarters occurring only once. The sequencing input was PBMCs. The source is a woman aged 55-70 years in good health and CMV-seropositive.

The chain links TRBV15 to TRBJ1-5; D perhaps matches TRBD1 (6 bases). V lost 5 bases, J lost 4 bases, and 12 bases lay in between. The CDR3 extends over 14 amino acids. Germline V gene lookup returns CDR1 LNHNV and CDR2 YYDKDF (reference sequence). This chain's CDR3 is CATSSGQTNQPQHF. CDR3 DNA sequence: TGTGCCACCAGCTCCGGACAGACGAATCAGCCCCAGCATTTT.

The chain has TRBV4-1 and TRBJ2-7; the match to TRBD2 covers 9 bases. Trimming at V came to 1 base and at J to 3 bases, leaving 1 base not matched to a gene. The CDR3 covers 14 residues. CDR1 MGHRA and CDR2 YSYEKL come from the germline V gene. The CDR3 loop is CASSQVLAGYEQYF. CDR3 DNA sequence: TGCGCCAGCAGCCAAGTACTAGCGGGCTACGAGCAGTACTTC.

This chain links TRBV5-5 with TRBJ2-6; no definite D call. V lost 4 bases and J 2 bases, leaving 16 bases between the germline ends. CDR3 length: 17 residues. Germline V CDR1 and CDR2: SGHKS, YYEKEE (reference sequence). CDR3 coding DNA: TGTGCCAGCAGCATCCTAGGCGCCCGGGCTGGGGCCAACGTCCTGACTTTC. As protein: CASSILGARAGANVLTF.

This rearrangement joins TRBV19 to TRBJ2-1, with 9 bases fitting TRBD2. This CDR3 has 14 amino acids. The V and J ends lost 2 bases and 5 bases, in that order; junction bases with no gene match: 1. From germline, CDR1 is LNHDA and CDR2 SQIVND (reference sequence). CDR3 in DNA: TGTGCCAGTAGTATAAGCGGGGGGAACAATGAGCAGTTCTTC. It codes for CASSISGGNNEQFF.

This chain links TRBV19 with TRBJ2-1; D is uncertain. The germline CDR1 and CDR2 sequences are LNHDA and SQIVND (reference sequence). The ends were cut back, 7 bases at V and 0 bases at J, with 10 bases in the middle. The CDR3 covers 14 residues. CDR3 sequence: CASKEPSSYNEQFF. CDR3 DNA: TGTGCCAGTAAAGAGCCTAGCTCCTACAATGAGCAGTTCTTC.

This clone appeared once. The J gene is TRBJ1-2, the V gene TRBV30, with D perhaps matching TRBD1 (5 bases). This CDR3 comprises 12 residues. V lost 4 bases and J lost 8, with 14 bases in between. Germline CDR1 reads GTSNPN; CDR2 reads SVGIG (reference sequence). CDR3 bases: TGTGCCTGGACCCAGGGTAATGGAGGCTACACCTTC. Amino acids: CAWTQGNGGYTF. Supplemented by reference TRBV30 and TRBJ1-2, the full variable domain reads SQTIHQWPATLVQPVGSPLSLECTVEGTSNPNLYWYRQAAGRGLQLLFYSVGIGQISSEVPQNLSASRPQDRQFILSSKKLLLSDSGFYLCAWTQGNGGYTFGSGTRLTVV.

This chain uses TRBV6-5 with TRBJ2-7, with a weak D call TRBD1 (6 bases). Trimming removed 5 bases from V and 5 bases from J, with 16 bases in between. This CDR3 is built from 14 residues. Germline CDR1 MNHEY, CDR2 SVGAGI. The CDR3 bases are TGTGCCAGCAGTGGTCACAGGGTACTTAACGAGCAGTACTTC. It yields the protein CASSGHRVLNEQYF.